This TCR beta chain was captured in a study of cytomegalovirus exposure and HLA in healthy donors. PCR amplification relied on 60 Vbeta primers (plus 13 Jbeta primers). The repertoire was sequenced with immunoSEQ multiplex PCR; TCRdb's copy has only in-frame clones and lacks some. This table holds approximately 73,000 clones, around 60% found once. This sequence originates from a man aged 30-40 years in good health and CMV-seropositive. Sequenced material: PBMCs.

This chain's CDR3 is CASSLRSGQGAKAFF. DNA of the CDR3: TGTGCCAGCAGCCTTAGGTCGGGACAGGGTGCTAAAGCTTTCTTT. This chain links TRBV7-2 with TRBJ1-1; 9 nucleotides line up with TRBD1. Germline V gene lookup returns CDR1 SGHTA and CDR2 FQGNSA. This CDR3 has 15 residues. V dropped 5 bases and J dropped 9; count of bases not matched to a gene: 13. The entire variable domain, with the rest obtained from reference TRBV7-2 and TRBJ1-1, is as follows: GAGVSQSPSNKVTEKGKDVELRCDPISGHTALYWYRQSLGQGLEFLIYFQGNSAPDKSGLPSDRFSAERTGGSVSTLTIQRTQQEDSAVYLCASSLRSGQGAKAFFGQGTRLTVV.